These 8 T cell receptor beta chains share one sample of origin, sequenced in a study of blood T cell repertoires in COVID-19. Produced via immunoSEQ multiplex PCR; TCRdb's table is partial and in-frame only. Of about 72,000 clones in the sample, approximately 90% were seen once. What was sequenced was peripheral blood. The receptors originated from a man aged 65 to 85 with active or convalescent COVID-19.

V is TRBV9 and J is TRBJ2-1; 13 bases are shared with TRBD2. J lost 0 bases, V lost 3 bases, and 12 bases had no gene match. This CDR3 is 20 amino acids long. Germline-derived CDR1 and CDR2 are SGDLS and YYNGEE. CDR3 sequence reads: CASSAPPGLAGPSSYNEQFF. For the CDR3, the DNA is TGTGCCAGCAGCGCCCCGCCGGGACTAGCGGGACCAAGCTCCTACAATGAGCAGTTCTTC.

The chain links TRBV18 to TRBJ1-2, with 7 bases aligning to TRBD1. Trimming cost V 3 bases and J 2 bases; bases outside gene matches: 6. Per the germline V gene, CDR1 is KGHSH and CDR2 is LQKENI. This CDR3 has 15 residues. The CDR3 region is CASSPEGGLNYGYTF. In nucleotides, the CDR3 is TGTGCCAGCTCACCTGAAGGGGGCCTAAACTATGGCTACACCTTC. The variable domain in full, with the rest retrieved from reference TRBV18 and TRBJ1-2, is NAGVMQNPRHLVRRRGQEARLRCSPMKGHSHVYWYRQLPEEGLKFMVYLQKENIIDESGMPKERFSAEFPKEGPSILRIQQVVRGDSAAYFCASSPEGGLNYGYTFGSGTRLTVV.

The chain uses TRBV11-1 and TRBJ2-7; weak D call: TRBD1 (6 bases). This CDR3 region has 14 residues. Between the trimmed V and J ends, which lost 3 bases and 3 bases, there was a span of 12 bases. Germline lookup yields CDR1 SGHAT and CDR2 FQDESV (reference sequence). This CDR3 reads CASSLGGQYYEQYF. DNA for the CDR3: TGTGCCAGCAGCTTGGGCGGACAGTACTACGAGCAGTACTTC.

The rearrangement joins TRBV29-1 to TRBJ1-1; 7 bases fit TRBD1. Germline trimming cut 7 bases from V and 6 bases from J; bases unmatched to any gene: 5. The germline V gene has CDR1 SQVTM and CDR2 ANQGSEA. The CDR3 loop spans 11 amino acids. The CDR3 is CSAPGTAEAFF. CDR3 bases: TGCAGCGCTCCAGGGACAGCTGAAGCTTTCTTT.

This chain connects TRBV5-1 to TRBJ1-2; TRBD1 is a possible D gene (5 bases). Germline values: CDR1 SGHRS, CDR2 YFSETQ. V gave up 1 base and J gave up 6 bases, with 16 bases separating them. CDR3 length: 15 amino acids. CDR3 sequence reads: CASSLSHQGSDGYTF. The CDR3 DNA is TGCGCCAGCAGCTTGTCCCACCAGGGTTCGGATGGCTACACCTTC.

This chain joins TRBV7-2 and TRBJ1-2; tentative D call: TRBD1 (6 bases). CDR1 and CDR2 from the germline V gene are SGHTA and FQGNSA. This CDR3 spans 14 amino acids. Trimming took off 1 base at V and 4 bases at J, with 10 bases between the two ends. The CDR3, as DNA: TGTGCCAGCAGCTTAGGGGGGCGCTTCTATGGCTACACCTTC. It is translated as CASSLGGRFYGYTF.

The chain is built from TRBV5-1 and TRBJ1-4; D possibly corresponds to TRBD1 (6 bases). From germline, CDR1 is SGHRS and CDR2 YFSETQ. The V and J ends lost 0 bases and 5 bases respectively, with 14 bases between them. The CDR3 sequence is 16 residues long. The CDR3 protein is CASSLDAGVGNEKLFF. CDR3 DNA sequence: TGCGCCAGCAGCTTGGATGCAGGGGTCGGGAATGAAAAACTGTTTTTT.

V gene TRBV20-1 combines with J gene TRBJ1-2; no reliable D call. The V gene's germline CDR1 is DFQATT and CDR2 SNEGSKA (reference sequence). The V end lost 3 bases, the J end lost 4 bases, and 9 bases lay between the germline ends. The CDR3 covers 12 residues. CDR3 in DNA: TGCAGTGCTAGTGCGAGTGTCTATGGCTACACCTTC. Amino acids: CSASASVYGYTF.